Each of the 14 T cell receptor beta chains below was sequenced from the same sample in a study of T cells in Graves' hyperthyroidism and ophthalmopathy. Using RNA transcripts as the source, TCR beta CDR3 regions were amplified. The HTBI primer set drove a first-round RT-PCR of the TCR CDR3. Via MiXCR, TCRdb re-called the multiplex PCR reads, giving one row per CDR3 protein. The table lists under 350,000 distinct CDR3 sequences, 18% of them singletons. The specimen was blood. All receptors come from a woman aged 45-65 years with Graves' hyperthyroidism.

This chain uses TRBV24-1 with TRBJ1-2; 11 bases agree with TRBD1. Germline CDR1 and CDR2: KGHDR and SFDVKD. This CDR3 contains 14 residues. After removal of 3 bases from V and 7 bases from J, the junction contained 3 bases not matched to a gene. The CDR3 DNA follows: TGTGCCACCAGTGATGGACAGGGGGCGGTTGGCTACACCTTC. Protein: CATSDGQGAVGYTF.

This chain uses TRBV7-2 with TRBJ2-7, with 8 positions matching TRBD2. Losses at the gene ends were 6 bases for V and 1 base for J; bases not matched to a gene: 5. CDR1 is SGHTA and CDR2 is FQGNSA in the germline V gene. The CDR3 totals 14 residues. Here the CDR3 reads CASRSLADSYEQYV. The CDR3 DNA is TGTGCCAGCAGATCACTAGCGGATTCCTACGAGCAGTACGTC.

The rearrangement uses TRBV12-3 or TRBV12-4 and TRBJ2-2; D uncertain. Trimming removed 3 bases at V and 5 bases at J, with 10 bases between. This CDR3 has 14 amino acids. CDR3 bases: TGTGCCAGCAGTTTGGCAGGATCGACCGGGGAGCTGTTTTTT. It codes for CASSLAGSTGELFF.

This rearrangement joins TRBV6-2 or TRBV6-3 to TRBJ1-5; D possibly corresponds to TRBD1 (6 bases). The CDR3 extends over 16 amino acids. Between the trimmed V and J ends, which lost 10 bases and 0 bases, there was a span of 19 bases. Looked up from germline, CDR1 is MNHEY and CDR2 is SVGEGT. CDR3 region: CATARTELYSNQPQHF. CDR3 nucleotide sequence: TGTGCCACTGCCCGGACAGAGCTTTATAGCAATCAGCCCCAGCATTTT.

This clonotype was seen many times. The chain couples TRBV20-1 to TRBJ1-6, with a weak D call TRBD1 (6 bases). CDR1 and CDR2 (germline): DFQATT, SNEGSKA (reference sequence). Between the trimmed V and J ends, which lost 4 bases and 8 bases, there was a span of 15 bases. The CDR3 covers 14 residues. The CDR3 DNA is TGCAGTGCTAAAGCAACAGGGACCGATTCACCCCTCCACTTT. It codes for CSAKATGTDSPLHF.

V usage is TRBV3-1 and J usage is TRBJ1-2; D is uncertain. V dropped 1 base and J dropped 0 bases, with 15 bases sitting between them. CDR3 length: 17 residues. Germline loops: CDR1 LGHDT, CDR2 YNNKEL (reference sequence). The CDR3 sequence: CASSQGSPMTPNYGYTF. The CDR3 DNA reads as TGTGCCAGCAGCCAAGGAAGTCCCATGACTCCTAACTATGGCTACACCTTC.

Ten or more counts support this clonotype. V gene TRBV20-1 combines with J gene TRBJ2-1, with 11 bases lining up with TRBD2. Germline loops: CDR1 DFQATT, CDR2 SNEGSKA (reference sequence). With 3 bases clipped from V and 8 bases from J, the junction kept 15 bases outside the gene matches. CDR3 length: 17 residues. The CDR3 region is CSARAAWSSGGADEQFF. Written as DNA, the CDR3 is TGCAGTGCTAGGGCCGCTTGGAGTAGCGGGGGGGCCGATGAGCAGTTCTTC.

This clonotype was counted ten times or more. V and J are TRBV11-2 and TRBJ2-3; D is undetermined. The CDR3 loop spans 12 amino acids. Germline V gene sequence: CDR1 SGHAT, CDR2 FQNNGV. V was cut by 6 bases and J by 1 base, with 5 bases left in between. Here the CDR3 reads CASRFGTDTQYF. In DNA, the CDR3 is TGTGCCAGCAGATTCGGCACAGATACGCAGTATTTT. The full variable domain, its missing parts supplied by reference TRBV11-2 and TRBJ2-3, is EAGVAQSPRYKIIEKRQSVAFWCNPISGHATLYWYQQILGQGPKLLIQFQNNGVVDDSQLPKDRFSAERLKGVDSTLKIQPAKLEDSAVYLCASRFGTDTQYFGPGTRLTVL.

This chain connects TRBV5-1 to TRBJ2-3; 8 bases are shared with TRBD2. The V segment lost 3 bases and the J segment 4 bases; nucleotides outside the gene matches: 4. CDR3 length equals 14 residues. CDR1 is SGHRS and CDR2 is YFSETQ in the germline V gene. The CDR3 sequence: CASSSGLVADTQYF. DNA of the CDR3: TGCGCCAGCAGCTCGGGACTAGTCGCAGATACGCAGTATTTT.

The chain has TRBV20-1 and TRBJ2-7, with 9 bases lining up with TRBD1. Trimming removed 7 bases from V and 5 bases from J; junction bases left unmatched: 6. The CDR3 spans 12 residues. The V gene's germline CDR1 is DFQATT and CDR2 SNEGSKA (reference sequence). The CDR3 sequence: CSEGTGNNEQYF. The DNA for the CDR3 is TGCAGTGAAGGGACAGGGAACAACGAGCAGTACTTC.

This clonotype was picked up a small number of times. The CDR3 here is CASSLEGRGYGYTF. The DNA of the CDR3 is TGCGCCAGCAGCTTGGAAGGGCGCGGCTATGGCTACACCTTC. The chain recombines TRBV5-1 with TRBJ1-2; no reliable D call. V was shortened by 0 bases and J by 4 bases, with 10 bases between the two germline ends. Germline-derived CDR1 and CDR2 are SGHRS and YFSETQ. CDR3 length: 14 residues.

V usage is TRBV7-3 and J usage is TRBJ2-7; the match to TRBD2 covers 8 bases. The CDR3 loop spans 18 amino acids. The ends lost 1 base at V and 1 base at J; junction bases unmatched: 12. CDR1 is SGHTA and CDR2 is FQGTGA in the germline V gene. The chain's CDR3 is CASSLRGPGGGQSYEQYF. CDR3 nucleotide sequence: TGTGCCAGCAGCTTAAGGGGCCCCGGCGGGGGGCAATCCTACGAGCAGTACTTC.

The table lists this clonotype with many counts. V gene TRBV5-5 combines with J gene TRBJ2-5; D unclear. Between the trimmed V and J ends, which lost 4 bases and 2 bases, there was a span of 6 bases. The CDR3 extends over 12 amino acids. The germline gives CDR1 SGHKS, CDR2 YYEKEE (reference sequence). CDR3 nucleotide sequence: TGTGCCAGCAGCGAAGGACAAGAGACCCAGTACTTC. Residues: CASSEGQETQYF.

This clonotype was detected ten times or more. The chain is built from TRBV20-1 and TRBJ1-5; D unresolved. The CDR3 totals 14 residues. Germline loops: CDR1 DFQATT, CDR2 SNEGSKA (reference sequence). V was shortened by 3 bases and J by 0 bases, with 9 bases between the two germline ends. This CDR3 is CSAREDLSNQPQHF. CDR3 sequence (DNA): TGCAGTGCTAGGGAAGACCTTAGCAATCAGCCCCAGCATTTT.